This T cell receptor (beta chain) was sequenced in a study of Graves' ophthalmopathy and Graves' hyperthyroidism. This clonotype was detected many times. CDR3 regions of TCR beta were amplified from RNA transcripts. Second-round multiplex PCR came after a first-round RT-PCR that employed HTBI primers. TCRdb redid the calling of the multiplex PCR reads with MiXCR, one entry per CDR3 protein. The repertoire holds roughly 410,000 distinct CDR3 sequences, with 15% as singletons. The ends lost 0 bases at V and 5 bases at J; junction bases unmatched: 15. The CDR3 is made up of 18 amino acids. Germline CDR1 is MGHRA and CDR2 is YSYEKL.

The sample consisted of peripheral blood. The genes are TRBV4-1 and TRBJ2-5; TRBD2 aligns across 7 bases. This receptor was identified in a woman aged 18-35 years with stable Graves' hyperthyroidism. CDR3 in DNA: TGCGCCAGCAGCCAAGAGGGTAGCGGGCAAGATTTGTCGGAGACCCAGTACTTC. The encoded protein is CASSQEGSGQDLSETQYF.